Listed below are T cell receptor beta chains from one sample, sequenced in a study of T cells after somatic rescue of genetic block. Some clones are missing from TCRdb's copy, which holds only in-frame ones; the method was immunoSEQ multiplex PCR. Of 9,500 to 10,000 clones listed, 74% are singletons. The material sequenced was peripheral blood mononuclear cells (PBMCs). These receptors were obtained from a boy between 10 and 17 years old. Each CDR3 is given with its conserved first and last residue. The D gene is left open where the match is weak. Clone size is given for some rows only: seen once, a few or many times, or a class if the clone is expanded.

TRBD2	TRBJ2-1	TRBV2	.	TGTGCCAGCAGTGATAGGAATGGACTAGTCAATGAGCAGTTCTTC	CASSDRNGLVNEQFF
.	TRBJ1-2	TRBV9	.	TGTGCCAGCAGCGTAGGTCAGGGGAACTATGGCTACACCTTC	CASSVGQGNYGYTF
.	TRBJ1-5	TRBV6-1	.	TGTGCCAGCCATACGAGGGGCAATCAGCCCCAGCATTTT	CASHTRGNQPQHF
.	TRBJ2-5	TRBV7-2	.	TGTGCCAGCAGACCCAGGGCGGGAGAGACCCAGTACTTC	CASRPRAGETQYF
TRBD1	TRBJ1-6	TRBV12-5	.	TGTGCTAGTGACTTGTCGGACAGGCCCTCCTATAATTCACCCCTCCACTTT	CASDLSDRPSYNSPLHF
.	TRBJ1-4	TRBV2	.	TGTGCCAGCAGAGTTTGGGACACCCCCGTAAACGAAAAACTGTTTTTT	CASRVWDTPVNEKLFF
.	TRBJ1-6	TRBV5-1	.	TGCGCCAGCAGCTCCGTGGGGAGGGATTCACCCCTCCACTTT	CASSSVGRDSPLHF
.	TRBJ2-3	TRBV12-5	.	TGTGCTAGTGGTCAGGGGGATACGCAGTATTTT	CASGQGDTQYF
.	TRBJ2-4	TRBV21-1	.	TGTGCCAGCAGCATTGACAGGGGGCCGGCCAAAAACATTCAGTACTTC	CASSIDRGPAKNIQYF
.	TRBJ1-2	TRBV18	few	TGTGCCAGCTCACCATCTCGGGGGGCAGGCTATGGCTACACCTTC	CASSPSRGAGYGYTF
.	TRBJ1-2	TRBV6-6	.	TGTGCCAGCAGTTACTCGCTACAGGGTGAAGGCTACACCTTC	CASSYSLQGEGYTF
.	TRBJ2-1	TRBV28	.	TGTGCCAGCAGTTCGCGGTTTAGAGGGGCAAATGAGCAGTTCTTC	CASSSRFRGANEQFF
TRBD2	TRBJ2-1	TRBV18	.	TGTGCCAGCTCACCACCGAAACTAGCGGGGGGGCACAATGAGCAGTTCTTC	CASSPPKLAGGHNEQFF
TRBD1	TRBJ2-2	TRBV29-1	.	TGCAGCGTTGGGGGGGACAGGGTTGGCACCGGGGAGCTGTTTTTT	CSVGGDRVGTGELFF
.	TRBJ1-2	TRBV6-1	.	TGTGCCAGCAGGGCAGGGTCTTCCTATGGCTACACCTTC	CASRAGSSYGYTF
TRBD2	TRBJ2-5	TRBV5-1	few	TGCGCCAGCAGCCTGATGTTGGGACTAGACGGAAACCAAGAGACCCAGTACTTC	CASSLMLGLDGNQETQYF
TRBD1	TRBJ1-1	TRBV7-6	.	TGTGCCAGCAGCCCAACAGGGGGCGTAAGGAACACTGAAGCTTTCTTT	CASSPTGGVRNTEAFF
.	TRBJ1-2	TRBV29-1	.	TGCAGCGTGCTCACAGGGAACTATGGCTACACCTTC	CSVLTGNYGYTF
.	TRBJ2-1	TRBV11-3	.	TGTGCCAGCAGCTTGAGAGGGGCCTACAATGAGCAGTTCTTC	CASSLRGAYNEQFF
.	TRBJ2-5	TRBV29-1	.	TGCAGCGTTGGCGGGGAGACCCAGTACTTC	CSVGGETQYF
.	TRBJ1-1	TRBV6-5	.	TGTGCCAGCAGTTACGACGGATTGAACACTGAAGCTTTCTTT	CASSYDGLNTEAFF
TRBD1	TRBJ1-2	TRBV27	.	TGTGCCAGCAGTTCGGGACAGGGGGCGCACACCTTC	CASSSGQGAHTF
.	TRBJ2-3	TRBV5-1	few	TGCGCCAGCAGCTTGGGGGGGACTAGCACAGATACGCAGTATTTT	CASSLGGTSTDTQYF
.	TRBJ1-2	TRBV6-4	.	TGTGCCAGCAGTATGACAGGATCCTATGGCTACACCTTC	CASSMTGSYGYTF
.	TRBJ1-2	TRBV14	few	TGTGCCAGCAGCCTGACCGGGACCCTAAAATTCTTC	CASSLTGTLKFF